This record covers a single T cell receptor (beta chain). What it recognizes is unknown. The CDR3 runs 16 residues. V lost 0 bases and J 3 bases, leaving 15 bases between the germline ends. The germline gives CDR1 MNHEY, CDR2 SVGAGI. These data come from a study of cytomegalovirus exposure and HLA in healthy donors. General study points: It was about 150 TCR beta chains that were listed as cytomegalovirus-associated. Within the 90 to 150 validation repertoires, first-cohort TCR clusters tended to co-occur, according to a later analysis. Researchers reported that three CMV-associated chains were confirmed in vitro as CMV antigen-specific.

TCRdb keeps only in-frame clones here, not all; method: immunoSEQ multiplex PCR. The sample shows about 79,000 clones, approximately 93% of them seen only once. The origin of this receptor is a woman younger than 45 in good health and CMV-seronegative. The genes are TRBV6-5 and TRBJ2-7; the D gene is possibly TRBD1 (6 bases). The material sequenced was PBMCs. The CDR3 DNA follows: TGTGCCAGCAGTTACTCGTCAGGGGCGACACTCTACGAGCAGTACTTC. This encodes CASSYSSGATLYEQYF.